The rows below give T cell receptor beta chains drawn from one sample of a study of blood T cell repertoires in COVID-19. The repertoire was sequenced with immunoSEQ multiplex PCR; TCRdb's copy has only in-frame clones and lacks some. The sample consists of under 300,000 clones, under 90% of them appearing once. The sample comprised peripheral blood. The receptors come from a woman in her fifties or sixties who had recovered from COVID-19. The CDR3 runs from the conserved cysteine through the conserved F or W. D genes are given only for firm matches. Not all rows give a size; the values are once, few, many and, for expanded clones, a class.

d_call,cdr3_length,v_call,clone_size,j_call,cdr3_aa,cdr3_nt
-,13,TRBV28,-,TRBJ2-4,CASLQGVENIQYF,TGTGCCAGCCTGCAGGGTGTAGAAAACATTCAGTACTTC
-,13,TRBV7-2,-,TRBJ1-5,CASSKEGLQPQHF,TGTGCCAGCAGCAAGGAGGGTCTACAGCCCCAGCATTTT
TRBD2,15,TRBV4-1,-,TRBJ2-3,CASSLSGRSTDTQYF,TGCGCCAGCAGCCTTAGCGGGAGGAGCACAGATACGCAGTATTTT
-,15,TRBV6-1,-,TRBJ2-1,CASSEGGARSGEQFF,TGTGCCAGCAGTGAAGGGGGCGCGAGGAGTGGAGAGCAGTTCTTC
-,14,TRBV28,few,TRBJ1-3,CASSLQFDGNTIYF,TGTGCCAGCAGTTTGCAGTTTGATGGAAACACCATATATTTT
TRBD2,16,TRBV27,-,TRBJ2-1,CASSLYLAGGGNEQFF,TGTGCCAGCAGTTTATACTTAGCGGGGGGGGGCAATGAGCAGTTCTTC
-,15,TRBV3-1/TRBV3-2,-,TRBJ1-4,CASSHYRAGGEKLFF,TGTGCCAGCAGCCACTACAGGGCGGGCGGTGAAAAACTGTTTTTT
TRBD2,18,TRBV3-1/TRBV3-2,once,TRBJ2-1,CASSQEWAGTSSYNEQFF,TGTGCCAGCAGCCAAGAATGGGCTGGGACTAGCTCCTACAATGAGCAGTTCTTC
TRBD2,15,TRBV3-1/TRBV3-2,-,TRBJ2-1,CASSLRTSGFNEQFF,TGTGCCAGCAGCCTCCGGACTAGCGGCTTCAATGAGCAGTTCTTC
-,13,TRBV12-3/TRBV12-4,-,TRBJ1-2,CASSLVGGNGYTF,TGTGCCAGCAGTTTAGTAGGGGGTAATGGCTACACCTTC
-,14,TRBV7-9,-,TRBJ1-2,CASSPQDRYYGYTF,TGTGCCAGCAGCCCACAGGACAGATACTATGGCTACACCTTC
-,15,TRBV4-2,-,TRBJ1-2,CASSPGEQSNYGYTF,TGTGCCAGCAGCCCCGGAGAGCAGTCTAACTATGGCTACACCTTC
-,12,TRBV5-1,-,TRBJ1-2,CASSLAGGGYTF,TGCGCCAGCAGCTTGGCCGGGGGTGGCTACACCTTC
TRBD2,15,TRBV6-2/TRBV6-3,-,TRBJ2-7,CASSYDSGGSYEQYF,TGTGCCAGCAGTTATGATAGCGGGGGCTCCTACGAGCAGTACTTC
-,14,TRBV6-5,-,TRBJ1-2,CASSGLDSGVGYTF,TGTGCCAGCTCGGGTTTGGATTCAGGGGTTGGCTACACCTTC
-,14,TRBV27,once,TRBJ2-7,CASSLSLGGYEQYF,TGTGCCAGCAGCCTGAGCCTAGGCGGCTACGAGCAGTACTTC
-,13,TRBV12-3/TRBV12-4,-,TRBJ2-2,CASSRTGSGELFF,TGTGCCAGCAGTAGAACAGGGTCCGGGGAGCTGTTTTTT
TRBD1,15,TRBV5-1,-,TRBJ1-1,CASSRLGQGVTEAFF,TGCGCCAGCAGCCGCTTGGGACAGGGGGTCACTGAAGCTTTCTTT
TRBD1,16,TRBV11-1,-,TRBJ2-7,CASSPRPGQGIYEQYF,TGTGCCAGCAGCCCACGTCCGGGACAGGGAATCTACGAGCAGTACTTC
TRBD2,16,TRBV19,-,TRBJ2-3,CASSIGLAGVLGTQYF,TGTGCCAGTAGTATAGGACTAGCGGGGGTCTTGGGTACGCAGTATTTT
-,13,TRBV2,-,TRBJ2-7,CASNLLGSHEQYF,TGTGCCAGCAATCTCCTAGGTAGCCACGAGCAGTACTTC
-,16,TRBV3-1/TRBV3-2,few,TRBJ1-1,CASSQGRTVPNTEAFF,TGTGCCAGCAGCCAAGGGCGAACAGTACCCAACACTGAAGCTTTCTTT
-,12,TRBV5-1,-,TRBJ1-2,CASSAGEDGYTF,TGCGCCAGCAGCGCAGGGGAAGATGGCTACACCTTC
TRBD2,18,TRBV4-2,-,TRBJ2-1,CASSPSQTSGGPRGEQFF,TGTGCCAGCAGCCCCTCACAAACTAGCGGGGGGCCCCGTGGTGAGCAGTTCTTC
TRBD1,11,TRBV7-9,few,TRBJ1-5,CASSSRDRGHF,TGTGCCAGCAGCTCCCGGGACAGGGGACATTTT
TRBD1,12,TRBV30,few,TRBJ1-1,CACNRGSGEAFF,TGTGCCTGCAACAGGGGATCGGGAGAAGCTTTCTTT
TRBD2,15,TRBV19,-,TRBJ2-1,CASTLMAGGPNEQFF,TGTGCCAGTACCCTTATGGCGGGGGGGCCCAATGAGCAGTTCTTC
-,13,TRBV7-9,-,TRBJ2-5,CASSLGPEGTQYF,TGTGCCAGCAGCTTAGGCCCCGAGGGGACCCAGTACTTC
-,16,TRBV6-5,-,TRBJ1-1,CASSYSPSGANTEAFF,TGTGCCAGCAGTTACTCCCCCTCGGGAGCGAACACTGAAGCTTTCTTT
-,14,TRBV5-4,-,TRBJ1-1,CASSLLGASNEAFF,TGTGCCAGCAGCTTGCTTGGGGCCAGCAATGAAGCTTTCTTT
-,13,TRBV10-3,-,TRBJ2-7,CATASTGSDEQYF,TGTGCCACCGCGTCGACAGGCTCCGACGAGCAGTACTTC
-,13,TRBV5-1,once,TRBJ2-5,CASSSPGLETQYF,TGCGCCAGCAGCTCCCCAGGGCTGGAGACCCAGTACTTC
TRBD2,17,TRBV5-1,-,TRBJ2-5,CASSPGLAGGFQETQYF,TGCGCCAGCAGCCCGGGACTAGCGGGAGGGTTCCAAGAGACCCAGTACTTC
TRBD2,19,TRBV19,-,TRBJ2-5,CASSSPGHRTSGRGETQYF,TGTGCCAGTAGTTCCCCGGGACACCGGACTAGCGGGAGAGGAGAGACCCAGTACTTC
TRBD2,15,TRBV7-2,-,TRBJ2-5,CASRESSGSGETQYF,TGTGCCAGCAGAGAGTCTAGCGGGAGCGGAGAGACCCAGTACTTC
TRBD2,11,TRBV28,once,TRBJ2-7,CATTTGGEQYF,TGTGCCACAACAACGGGGGGCGAGCAGTACTTC
TRBD2,17,TRBV9,-,TRBJ2-5,CASSSREGLASRETQYF,TGTGCCAGCAGCTCCCGGGAGGGACTAGCGAGCCGGGAGACCCAGTACTTC
-,13,TRBV5-5,-,TRBJ1-1,CASSLAGNTEAFF,TGTGCCAGCAGCTTGGCGGGGAACACTGAAGCTTTCTTT
-,14,TRBV27,-,TRBJ2-2,CASSLTRNTGELFF,TGTGCCAGCAGTTTGACAAGAAACACCGGGGAGCTGTTTTTT
TRBD1,13,TRBV3-1/TRBV3-2,-,TRBJ1-2,CASSRQGRDGYTF,TGTGCCAGCAGCCGACAGGGAAGGGATGGCTACACCTTC
TRBD1,13,TRBV5-1,-,TRBJ2-7,CASSWDRTYEQYF,TGCGCCAGCAGCTGGGACAGGACGTACGAGCAGTACTTC
TRBD1,15,TRBV10-3,-,TRBJ1-2,CAISTSQQGNYGYTF,TGTGCCATCAGCACCAGTCAACAGGGGAACTATGGCTACACCTTC
TRBD1,14,TRBV5-1,-,TRBJ2-2,CASNRDSSTGELFF,TGCGCCAGCAACCGGGACAGTTCAACCGGGGAGCTGTTTTTT
TRBD1,16,TRBV4-3,-,TRBJ2-2,CASSQDPRDRGGELFF,TGCGCCAGCAGCCAAGATCCCCGGGACAGGGGTGGGGAGCTGTTTTTT
-,14,TRBV19,-,TRBJ1-6,CASSIETDNSPLHF,TGTGCCAGTAGTATAGAAACAGATAATTCACCCCTCCACTTT
-,11,TRBV30,-,TRBJ2-7,CAGEGAYEQYF,TGTGCCGGGGAAGGGGCCTACGAGCAGTACTTC
TRBD1,16,TRBV24-1,-,TRBJ2-7,CATMAPGGTGVHEQYF,TGTGCCACCATGGCCCCAGGGGGGACAGGGGTGCACGAGCAGTACTTC
-,13,TRBV6-2/TRBV6-3,once,TRBJ2-1,CASSPLGAREQFF,TGTGCCAGCAGCCCCTTGGGGGCCCGGGAGCAGTTCTTC
-,17,TRBV4-1,-,TRBJ2-1,CASSQEPTGWPYNEQFF,TGCGCCAGCAGCCAAGAACCAACGGGGTGGCCTTACAATGAGCAGTTCTTC
TRBD2,17,TRBV11-2,-,TRBJ2-2,CASSLRAAGLAGGELFF,TGTGCCAGCAGCTTACGGGCGGCAGGACTAGCCGGAGGGGAGCTGTTTTTT
TRBD1,15,TRBV28,once,TRBJ1-5,CASSLGGGDDQPQHF,TGTGCCAGCAGTTTAGGAGGGGGCGACGATCAGCCCCAGCATTTT
TRBD1,16,TRBV5-1,once,TRBJ1-1,CASSPEGAGGHTEAFF,TGCGCCAGCAGCCCAGAGGGAGCAGGGGGTCACACTGAAGCTTTCTTT
TRBD1,15,TRBV6-5,-,TRBJ1-1,CASSLDRGQNTEAFF,TGTGCCAGCAGTTTGGACAGGGGGCAGAACACTGAAGCTTTCTTT
-,16,TRBV14,-,TRBJ2-5,CASSQSFRSGQETQYF,TGTGCCAGCAGCCAAAGTTTCAGGAGCGGCCAAGAGACCCAGTACTTC
TRBD2,15,TRBV9,-,TRBJ2-1,CASSRTSGEYNEQFF,TGTGCCAGCAGCAGGACTAGCGGGGAGTACAATGAGCAGTTCTTC
-,13,TRBV11-1,-,TRBJ2-3,CASESASTDTQYF,TGTGCCAGCGAAAGTGCGAGCACAGATACGCAGTATTTT
TRBD1,16,TRBV5-1,-,TRBJ1-2,CASSPSPSGTVYGYTF,TGCGCCAGCAGCCCTAGCCCATCCGGGACAGTTTATGGCTACACCTTC
-,13,TRBV7-2,-,TRBJ2-2,CASSPRVSGELFF,TGTGCCAGCAGCCCCAGGGTGTCCGGGGAGCTGTTTTTT
TRBD2,20,TRBV27,-,TRBJ2-2,CASSLTSGLAGGLSAGELFF,TGTGCCAGCAGCTTAACGTCCGGACTAGCGGGAGGGCTGTCGGCCGGGGAGCTGTTTTTT